This record concerns one T cell receptor (beta chain) sequence. This CDR3 contains 14 residues. Germline lookup yields CDR1 SGHNT and CDR2 YYREEE (reference sequence). Trimming took off 7 bases at V and 4 bases at J, with 16 bases between the two ends. The Seattle site enrolled patients during active infection and followed them longitudinally. These data come from a study of blood T cell repertoires in COVID-19. Looking at the study overall: COVID-19 samples, acute and convalescent, were from the United States, Italy and Spain. Sources were T cells, B-cell-depleted T cells, or PBMCs; the material itself was cDNA or gDNA.

Per the authors' pipeline: From reference gene primer amplification, estimates of nucleated cell counts were derived. Only in-frame clones appear in the TCRdb table, and some are missing; sequencing was by immunoSEQ multiplex PCR. From that table come the V and J calls and clone size; the DNA was used to work out D and trimming. In the table there are around 400,000 clones, roughly 86% of which are singletons. The chain carries TRBV5-4 and TRBJ2-3; tentative D call: TRBD2 (6 bases). Input material: peripheral blood. The source of this sequence is a woman in her 30s with COVID-19, enrolled during active disease. This chain's CDR3 is CASGNRRGPDTQYF. As DNA, the CDR3 is TGTGCCAGCGGCAACCGGCGGGGTCCAGATACGCAGTATTTT. Filled out from reference TRBV5-4 and TRBJ2-3, the complete variable domain reads ETGVTQSPTHLIKTRGQQVTLRCSSQSGHNTVSWYQQALGQGPQFIFQYYREEENGRGNFPPRFSGLQFPNYSSELNVNALELDDSALYLCASGNRRGPDTQYFGPGTRLTVL.